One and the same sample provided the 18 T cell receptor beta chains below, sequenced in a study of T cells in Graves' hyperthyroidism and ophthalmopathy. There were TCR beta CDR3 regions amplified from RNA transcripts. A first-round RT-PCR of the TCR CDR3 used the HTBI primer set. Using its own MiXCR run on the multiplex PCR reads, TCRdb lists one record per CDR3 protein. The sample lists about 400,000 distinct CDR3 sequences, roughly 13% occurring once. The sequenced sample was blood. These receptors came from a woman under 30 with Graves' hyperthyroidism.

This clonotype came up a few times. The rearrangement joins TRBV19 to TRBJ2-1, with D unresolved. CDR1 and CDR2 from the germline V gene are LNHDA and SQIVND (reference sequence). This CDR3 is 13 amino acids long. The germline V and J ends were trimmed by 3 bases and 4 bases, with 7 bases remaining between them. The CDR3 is CASSMKHYNEQFF. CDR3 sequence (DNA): TGTGCCAGTAGTATGAAACATTACAATGAGCAGTTCTTC.

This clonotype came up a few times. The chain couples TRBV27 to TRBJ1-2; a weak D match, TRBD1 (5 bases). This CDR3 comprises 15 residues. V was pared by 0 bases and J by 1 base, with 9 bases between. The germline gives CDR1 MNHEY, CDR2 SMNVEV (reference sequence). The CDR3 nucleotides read TGTGCCAGCAGTTTATCGACAGATGATAACTATGGCTACACCTTC. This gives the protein CASSLSTDDNYGYTF.

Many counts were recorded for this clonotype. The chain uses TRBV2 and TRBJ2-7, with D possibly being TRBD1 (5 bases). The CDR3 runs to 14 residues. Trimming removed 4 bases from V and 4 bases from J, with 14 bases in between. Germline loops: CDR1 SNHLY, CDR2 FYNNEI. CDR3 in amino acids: CASSVQGIGYEQYF. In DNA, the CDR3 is TGTGCCAGCAGTGTGCAGGGAATCGGTTACGAGCAGTACTTC.

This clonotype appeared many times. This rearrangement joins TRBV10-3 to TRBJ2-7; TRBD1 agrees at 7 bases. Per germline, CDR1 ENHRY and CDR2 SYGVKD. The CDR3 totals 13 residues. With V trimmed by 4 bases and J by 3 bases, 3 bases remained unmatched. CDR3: CAISGRDSYEQYF. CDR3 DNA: TGTGCCATCAGTGGCCGGGACAGCTACGAGCAGTACTTC.

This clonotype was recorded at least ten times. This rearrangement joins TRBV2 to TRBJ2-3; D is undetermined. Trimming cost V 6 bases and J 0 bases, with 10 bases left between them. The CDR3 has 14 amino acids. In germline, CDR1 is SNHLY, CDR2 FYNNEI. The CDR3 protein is CASSGDMSTDTQYF. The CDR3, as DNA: TGTGCCAGCAGCGGCGACATGAGCACAGATACGCAGTATTTT. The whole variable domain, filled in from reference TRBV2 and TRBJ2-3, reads EPEVTQTPSHQVTQMGQEVILRCVPISNHLYFYWYRQILGQKVEFLVSFYNNEISEKSEIFDDQFSVERPDGSNFTLKIRSTKLEDSAMYFCASSGDMSTDTQYFGPGTRLTVL.

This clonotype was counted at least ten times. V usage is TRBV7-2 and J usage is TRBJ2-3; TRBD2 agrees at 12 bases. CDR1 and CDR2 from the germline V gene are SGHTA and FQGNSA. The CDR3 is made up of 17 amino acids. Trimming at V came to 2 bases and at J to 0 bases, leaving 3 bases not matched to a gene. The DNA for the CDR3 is TGTGCCAGCAGCTTACTAGCGGGAGGGCCAAGCACAGATACGCAGTATTTT. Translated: CASSLLAGGPSTDTQYF.

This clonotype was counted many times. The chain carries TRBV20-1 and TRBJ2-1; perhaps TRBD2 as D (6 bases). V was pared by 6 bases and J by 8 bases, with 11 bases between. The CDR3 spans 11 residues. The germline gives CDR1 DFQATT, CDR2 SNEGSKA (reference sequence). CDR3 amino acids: CSATGGDEQFF. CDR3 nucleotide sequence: TGCAGTGCCACTGGAGGGGATGAGCAGTTCTTC.

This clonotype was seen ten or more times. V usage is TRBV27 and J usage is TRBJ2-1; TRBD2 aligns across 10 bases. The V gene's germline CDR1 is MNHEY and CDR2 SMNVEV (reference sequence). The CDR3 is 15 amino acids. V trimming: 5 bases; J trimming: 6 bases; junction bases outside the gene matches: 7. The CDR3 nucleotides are TGTGCCAGCAGTACGCTAGCGGGAGCTCCCAATGAGCAGTTCTTC. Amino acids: CASSTLAGAPNEQFF.

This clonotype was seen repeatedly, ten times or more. CDR3 sequence: CASGLAGGSNEQFF. The CDR3 DNA is TGTGCCAGCGGATTAGCGGGAGGGTCCAATGAGCAGTTCTTC. The V and J genes are TRBV11-2 and TRBJ2-1; 11 nucleotides align to TRBD2. The CDR3 consists of 14 residues. J lost 6 bases, V lost 8 bases, and 6 bases had no gene match. CDR1 SGHAT and CDR2 FQNNGV come from the germline V gene.

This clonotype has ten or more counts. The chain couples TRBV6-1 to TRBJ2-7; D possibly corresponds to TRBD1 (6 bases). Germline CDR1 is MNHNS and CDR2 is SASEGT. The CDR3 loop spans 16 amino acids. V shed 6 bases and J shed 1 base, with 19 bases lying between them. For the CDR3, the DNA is TGTGCCAGCAGGGACCAACCCACAGGGATTTCCTACGAGCAGTACTTC. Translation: CASRDQPTGISYEQYF.

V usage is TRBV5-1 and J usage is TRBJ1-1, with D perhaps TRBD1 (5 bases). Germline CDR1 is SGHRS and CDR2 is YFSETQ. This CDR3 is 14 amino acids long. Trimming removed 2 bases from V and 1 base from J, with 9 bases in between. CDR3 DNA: TGCGCCAGCAGCTTCGCGACAGCGAACACTGAAGCTTTCTTT. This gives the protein CASSFATANTEAFF. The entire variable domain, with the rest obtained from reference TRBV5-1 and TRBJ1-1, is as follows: KAGVTQTPRYLIKTRGQQVTLSCSPISGHRSVSWYQQTPGQGLQFLFEYFSETQRNKGNFPGRFSGRQFSNSRSEMNVSTLELGDSALYLCASSFATANTEAFFGQGTRLTVV.

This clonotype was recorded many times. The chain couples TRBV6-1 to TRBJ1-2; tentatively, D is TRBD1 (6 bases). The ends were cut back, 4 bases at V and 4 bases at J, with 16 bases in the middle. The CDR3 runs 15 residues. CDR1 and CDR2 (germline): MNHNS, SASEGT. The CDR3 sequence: CASSGSRDTSYGYTF. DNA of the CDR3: TGTGCCAGCAGTGGGAGCCGGGACACCTCCTATGGCTACACCTTC.

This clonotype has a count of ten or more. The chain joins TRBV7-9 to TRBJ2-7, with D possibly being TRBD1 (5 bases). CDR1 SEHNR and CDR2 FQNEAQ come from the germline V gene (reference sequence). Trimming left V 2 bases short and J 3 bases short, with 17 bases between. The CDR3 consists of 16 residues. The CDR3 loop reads CASSLSPAGLDYEQYF. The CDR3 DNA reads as TGTGCCAGCAGCTTATCTCCCGCAGGGTTAGACTACGAGCAGTACTTC.

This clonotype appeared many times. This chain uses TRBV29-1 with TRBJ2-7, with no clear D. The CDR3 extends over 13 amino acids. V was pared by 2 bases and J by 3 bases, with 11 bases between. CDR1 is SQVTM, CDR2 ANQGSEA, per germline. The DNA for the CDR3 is TGCAGCGTTGAAACTCCGCACAACTACGAGCAGTACTTC. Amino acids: CSVETPHNYEQYF.

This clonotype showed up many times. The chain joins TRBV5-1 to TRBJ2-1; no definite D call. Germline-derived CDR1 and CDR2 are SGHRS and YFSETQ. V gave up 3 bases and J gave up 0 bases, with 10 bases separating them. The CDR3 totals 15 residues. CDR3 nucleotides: TGCGCCAGCAGCTCCTGGAAGAGCTCCTACAATGAGCAGTTCTTC. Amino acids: CASSSWKSSYNEQFF.

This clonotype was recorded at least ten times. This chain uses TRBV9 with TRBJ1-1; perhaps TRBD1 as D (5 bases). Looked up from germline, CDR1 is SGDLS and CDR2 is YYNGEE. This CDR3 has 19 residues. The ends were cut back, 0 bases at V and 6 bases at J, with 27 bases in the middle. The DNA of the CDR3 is TGTGCCAGCAGCGTAGCCCCCCTATTTCGCGGGACCCCTAGCGCTGAAGCTTTCTTT. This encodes CASSVAPLFRGTPSAEAFF.

The CDR3 loop reads CASGSGGGGNEQFF. As DNA, the CDR3 is TGTGCTAGTGGTTCAGGAGGCGGGGGCAATGAGCAGTTCTTC. The chain combines TRBV12-5 with TRBJ2-1; TRBD2 agrees at 7 bases. Germline values: CDR1 LGHNT, CDR2 FRNRAP. The CDR3 loop spans 14 amino acids. V lost 4 bases and J lost 6; bases outside the gene matches: 6.

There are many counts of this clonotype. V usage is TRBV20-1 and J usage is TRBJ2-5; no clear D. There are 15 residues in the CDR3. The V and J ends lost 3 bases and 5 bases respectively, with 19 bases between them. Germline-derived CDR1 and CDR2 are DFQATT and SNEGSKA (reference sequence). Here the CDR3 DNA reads TGCAGTGCTAGCGGCCACCCCCGCCTGGTGGAGACCCAGTACTTC. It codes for CSASGHPRLVETQYF.